The T cell receptor (beta chain) under discussion was sequenced for a study of CD8+CD57+ T cells in acquired aplastic anemia. Germline trimming cut 6 bases from V and 9 bases from J; bases unmatched to any gene: 23. Germline CDR1 reads DFQATT; CDR2 reads SNEGSKA (reference sequence). This CDR3 has 16 residues. The template for TCR beta VDJ and CDR3 sequence profiling was genomic DNA. TCRdb re-analysed the reads in MiXCR, keeping a single row per CDR3 protein. The data contain 98,000 or so distinct CDR3 sequences, less than 65% of them singletons. The chain has TRBV20-1 and TRBJ2-7; 7 bases align to TRBD1. Material for sequencing was sorted CD4+, CD8+, or CD8+CD57+ T cells (not recorded which) from PBMCs. This clonotype originated in a human donor in good health, serving as a control. CDR3 DNA sequence: TGCAGTGCCAGCAGTGAAGCGGCAGGACAGGCCTTTCGGCAGTACTTC. Translating gives CSASSEAAGQAFRQYF.